This T cell receptor (beta chain) was documented in a study of blood T cells in healthy people across ages. This clonotype occurred once. The CDR3 contains 14 residues. V was pared by 8 bases and J by 2 bases, with 13 bases between. In germline, CDR1 is WSHSY, CDR2 SAAADI. A second PCR, run for roughly 7 to 12 cycles, used a sample-barcoded 5' primer plus a J-beta primer mix. TCRdb reanalysed the 5' RACE reads using MiXCR and keeps one entry per CDR3 protein. Here the sample spans 850,000 to 1,000,000 distinct CDR3 sequences, roughly 50% being singletons. The chain couples TRBV10-2 to TRBJ2-1; D is unresolved. Sequencing input: blood. The TCR originated in a man aged 25-45 years in good health. This CDR3 reads CASVEAGAYNEQFF. The CDR3, as DNA: TGCGCCAGCGTAGAGGCAGGAGCCTACAATGAGCAGTTCTTC.